A selection of T cell receptor beta chains follows, all from one sample in a study of chemoradiotherapy in HPV16-positive cancers. Profiled with immunoSEQ multiplex PCR; TCRdb holds only in-frame clones, not every one. The table lists some 8,800 clones, about 71% of them singletons. This material was obtained from a patient who underwent chemoradiotherapy. Source of these receptors: a human donor with HPV-associated anogenital cancer. The CDR3 runs from the conserved cysteine through the conserved F or W. A D gene is named only where the DNA matches it firmly. Only some rows state a clone size, as once, few, many or a class for expanded clones.

CDR3aa,CDR3nt,abundance,j_gene,d_gene,v_gene
CASSEEAGGSGYTF,TGTGCCAGCAGTGAAGAGGCAGGGGGTAGCGGCTACACCTTC,-,TRBJ1-2,TRBD1,TRBV6-1
CASSLELGLLGNVLTF,TGTGCCAGCAGCTTGGAGCTTGGCCTCTTAGGCAACGTCCTGACTTTC,-,TRBJ2-6,-,TRBV5-8
CAISESRQGGLSSGNTIYF,TGTGCCATCAGTGAGTCGAGACAGGGAGGGCTGAGCTCTGGAAACACCATATATTTT,few,TRBJ1-3,TRBD1,TRBV10-3
CASSLILAGGRKEDTQYF,TGTGCCAGCAGCCTTATCCTAGCGGGGGGGCGAAAGGAAGATACGCAGTATTTT,-,TRBJ2-3,TRBD2,TRBV11-2
CAWTPDTLSEAFF,TGTGCCTGGACCCCGGACACCCTCTCTGAAGCTTTCTTT,-,TRBJ1-1,-,TRBV30
CASSPGSITDTQYF,TGTGCCAGCTCACCAGGCTCAATCACAGATACGCAGTATTTT,-,TRBJ2-3,-,TRBV18
CATSRDDSLARETQYF,TGTGCCACCAGCAGAGATGATAGTCTGGCTCGGGAGACCCAGTACTTC,-,TRBJ2-5,-,TRBV15
CAWSVGLGDDTQYF,TGTGCCTGGAGTGTAGGACTAGGGGATGACACCCAGTACTTC,-,TRBJ2-5,TRBD2,TRBV30
CASSRNGDSNQPQHF,TGTGCCAGCAGCAGAAATGGGGATAGCAATCAGCCCCAGCATTTT,-,TRBJ1-5,-,TRBV6-5
CATSRALYVADNEQFF,TGTGCCACCAGCAGAGCTTTGTACGTGGCAGACAATGAGCAGTTCTTC,-,TRBJ2-1,-,TRBV15
CASSPQGASGNTIYF,TGTGCCAGCAGCCCACAGGGGGCGTCCGGAAACACCATATATTTT,-,TRBJ1-3,TRBD1,TRBV7-9
CASKTSGGLYEQYF,TGTGCCAGCAAAACTAGCGGGGGGTTGTACGAGCAGTACTTC,medium-sized,TRBJ2-7,TRBD2,TRBV2
CASSSFDTEAFF,TGTGCCAGCAGCTCCTTCGACACTGAAGCTTTCTTT,-,TRBJ1-1,-,TRBV5-6
CASSQDQTSSGTQYF,TGCGCCAGCAGCCAAGACCAGACTAGCTCAGGGACCCAGTACTTC,-,TRBJ2-5,TRBD2,TRBV4-1
CASSQDIEQLDGNTIYF,TGCGCCAGCAGCCAAGATATTGAACAGCTTGATGGAAACACCATATATTTT,medium-sized,TRBJ1-3,-,TRBV4-1
CASSLRAGPGELFF,TGTGCCAGCAGCTTAAGGGCAGGGCCCGGGGAGCTGTTTTTT,-,TRBJ2-2,-,TRBV7-9
CASSLHQKRTAYEQYF,TGCGCCAGCAGCTTACACCAAAAAAGGACAGCCTACGAGCAGTACTTC,-,TRBJ2-7,-,TRBV5-1
CASSVASGGQETQYF,TGTGCCAGCAGCGTAGCGTCCGGGGGCCAAGAGACCCAGTACTTC,-,TRBJ2-5,-,TRBV9
CASSLVFVAEETQYF,TGTGCCAGCAGCTTAGTATTCGTTGCGGAGGAGACCCAGTACTTC,-,TRBJ2-5,-,TRBV7-9
CASSGSEDHNEQFF,TGTGCCAGCAGTGGGTCGGAGGACCACAATGAGCAGTTCTTC,few,TRBJ2-1,-,TRBV25-1
CASSLRGVSYNSPLHF,TGTGCCAGCAGCTTGCGGGGGGTCTCCTATAATTCACCCCTCCACTTT,-,TRBJ1-6,-,TRBV7-2
CASSQAFGETQYF,TGTGCCAGCAGCCAAGCGTTCGGGGAGACCCAGTACTTC,-,TRBJ2-5,-,TRBV4-2
CASSSDSLIYTF,TGTGCCAGCAGCTCGGACAGCCTTATATACACCTTC,-,TRBJ1-2,-,TRBV7-9
CASSYGGGAYSETQYF,TGTGCCAGCAGTTACGGAGGGGGGGCGTATTCGGAGACCCAGTACTTC,-,TRBJ2-5,-,TRBV6-6
CASSDPRRGEDEKLFF,TGTGCCAGCAGTGACCCCCGTCGGGGCGAGGATGAAAAACTGTTTTTT,-,TRBJ1-4,-,TRBV25-1
CASSHAVGGGGYGYTF,TGCGCCAGCAGCCACGCGGTGGGGGGGGGAGGATATGGCTACACCTTC,-,TRBJ1-2,-,TRBV4-1
CAWSVLDRVYEQYF,TGTGCCTGGAGTGTTTTGGACAGGGTCTACGAGCAGTACTTC,few,TRBJ2-7,TRBD1,TRBV30
CAISEAEHTDTQYF,TGTGCCATCAGTGAGGCAGAACACACAGATACGCAGTATTTT,-,TRBJ2-3,-,TRBV10-3
CASSYGGYGSPLHF,TGTGCCAGCAGTTACGGGGGGTACGGTTCACCCCTCCACTTT,-,TRBJ1-6,-,TRBV6-6
CASSDPVSNQPQHF,TGTGCCAGCAGTGACCCGGTTAGCAATCAGCCCCAGCATTTT,-,TRBJ1-5,-,TRBV2
CASSATGRDTQYF,TGTGCCAGCAGCGCGACAGGGAGGGATACGCAGTATTTT,-,TRBJ2-3,-,TRBV5-5
CATSRDSLNTEAFF,TGTGCCACCAGCAGAGATTCCCTGAACACTGAAGCTTTCTTT,-,TRBJ1-1,-,TRBV15
CASSRDTDFPIYF,TGTGCCAGCAGCAGGGACACCGATTTTCCCATATATTTT,-,TRBJ1-3,-,TRBV2
CASSADQGRTQYF,TGTGCCAGCAGCGCGGACCAGGGGAGGACCCAGTACTTC,-,TRBJ2-5,-,TRBV9
CASKRVDYNEQFF,TGCGCCAGCAAAAGGGTGGATTACAATGAGCAGTTCTTC,-,TRBJ2-1,-,TRBV4-1
CASSLGGRETQYF,TGTGCCAGCAGCTTGGGTGGTCGGGAGACCCAGTACTTC,-,TRBJ2-5,-,TRBV13
CASRGLAGGNQETQYF,TGTGCCAGCAGGGGACTAGCGGGGGGTAACCAAGAGACCCAGTACTTC,-,TRBJ2-5,TRBD2,TRBV2
CASRTGVTQYF,TGTGCCAGCAGGACGGGGGTTACGCAGTATTTT,few,TRBJ2-3,-,TRBV6-5
CASSLGASGGASGVNEQFF,TGCGCCAGCAGCTTGGGAGCTAGCGGGGGGGCCTCTGGAGTAAATGAGCAGTTCTTC,-,TRBJ2-1,TRBD2,TRBV5-1
CAWSPVGETQYF,TGTGCCTGGAGTCCCGTGGGGGAGACCCAGTACTTC,-,TRBJ2-5,-,TRBV30
CSVQGASGRDTQYF,TGCAGCGTTCAGGGGGCTAGCGGGAGAGATACGCAGTATTTT,-,TRBJ2-3,TRBD2,TRBV29-1
CASSPRAVRGPGTNEKLFF,TGCGCCAGCAGCCCGAGGGCGGTCCGAGGCCCGGGAACTAATGAAAAACTGTTTTTT,-,TRBJ1-4,-,TRBV4-1
CASSFTARGTYEQYF,TGTGCCAGCAGTTTCACAGCGAGGGGCACTTACGAGCAGTACTTC,-,TRBJ2-7,-,TRBV28
CASSSVGAEAFF,TGTGCCAGCAGCTCAGTTGGAGCTGAAGCTTTCTTT,few,TRBJ1-1,-,TRBV7-8
CASSLDVLTNEQFF,TGTGCCAGCAGCTTGGACGTTCTAACTAATGAGCAGTTCTTC,-,TRBJ2-1,-,TRBV5-5
CASSPSALGTRETQYF,TGTGCCAGCAGCCCCAGTGCGTTAGGGACCAGAGAGACCCAGTACTTC,few,TRBJ2-5,-,TRBV9
CASSFLGTGELFF,TGTGCCAGCAGCTTTCTGGGAACCGGGGAGCTGTTTTTT,-,TRBJ2-2,-,TRBV7-2
CASSVSPAGGGDTQYF,TGTGCCAGCAGCGTGTCACCAGCGGGGGGGGGAGATACGCAGTATTTT,-,TRBJ2-3,TRBD2,TRBV9
CAWKGLPNEQFF,TGTGCCTGGAAAGGCCTCCCGAATGAGCAGTTCTTC,-,TRBJ2-1,-,TRBV30
CASSMRTGLAKDAQYF,TGTGCCAGTAGTATGAGGACAGGGCTCGCGAAAGATGCGCAGTATTTT,-,TRBJ2-3,TRBD1,TRBV19
CASSSEIGQGNSPLHF,TGTGCCAGCAGTTCCGAAATAGGACAGGGGAATTCACCCCTCCACTTT,-,TRBJ1-6,TRBD1,TRBV6-5
CASSLGGGGDINNEQFF,TGTGCCAGCAGCTTAGGGGGCGGGGGGGATATCAACAATGAGCAGTTCTTC,-,TRBJ2-1,TRBD2,TRBV7-2